Each of the 6 T cell receptor beta chains below was sequenced from the same sample in a study of PD-1 blockade in classical Hodgkin lymphoma. Produced via immunoSEQ multiplex PCR; TCRdb's table is partial and in-frame only. The table includes about 94,000 clones, about 93% detected once. Time point indicated: cycle 4 day 1 (C4D1), after five to seven weeks of nivolumab. Patients all relapsed after autologous stem cell transplantation, and there was variation in brentuximab vedotin exposure. The specimen was peripheral blood mononuclear cells (PBMCs), collected before the fourth cycle of nivolumab. The receptors come from a human donor with classical Hodgkin lymphoma.

The rearrangement uses TRBV6-5 and TRBJ2-7; D may correspond to TRBD1 or TRBD2 (5 bases each). The length of the CDR3 is 14 residues. V dropped 6 bases and J dropped 2 bases, with 14 bases sitting between them. Germline assignment: CDR1 MNHEY and CDR2 SVGAGI. The CDR3, as DNA: TGTGCCAGCAGCTACGGGACCGACGCCTACGAGCAGTACTTC. This encodes CASSYGTDAYEQYF.

The rearrangement links TRBV25-1 to TRBJ2-1; D remains ambiguous. This CDR3 comprises 12 residues. Germline V gives CDR1 MGHDK, CDR2 SYGVNS. V was cut by 5 bases and J by 2 bases, with 4 bases left in between. CDR3 coding DNA: TGTGCCAGCAGTCTAGCCTACAATGAGCAGTTCTTC. This codes for CASSLAYNEQFF.

The CDR3 reads CASSLAGVGADTQYF. In nucleotides, the CDR3 is TGTGCCAGCAGTTTAGCGGGAGTAGGAGCAGATACGCAGTATTTT. The J gene is TRBJ2-3, the V gene TRBV27; 7 bases align to TRBD2. The J segment lost 4 bases and the V segment lost 2 bases, leaving 6 bases of the junction unmatched. Germline V CDR1 and CDR2: MNHEY, SMNVEV (reference sequence). The CDR3 sequence is 15 residues long.

This chain joins TRBV7-2 and TRBJ2-5, with D tentatively TRBD1 (6 bases). Trimming shortened V by 2 bases and J by 0 bases, and 7 bases separated the two germline ends. Germline assignment: CDR1 SGHTA and CDR2 FQGNSA. The CDR3 consists of 14 residues. Here the CDR3 DNA reads TGTGCCAGCAGCTTAAGGGGGTACCAAGAGACCCAGTACTTC. Encoded protein: CASSLRGYQETQYF.

Concerning this clone itself: At one end, the junction sequence differs from germline, possibly due to a read error. The chain links TRBV19 to TRBJ2-2; 9 positions match TRBD1. This CDR3 contains 14 residues. Per germline, CDR1 LNHDA and CDR2 SQIVND (reference sequence). The CDR3 loop reads CASRIDRGTGELFF. CDR3 DNA: TGTGCCAGTAGGATAGACAGGGGGACCGGGGAGCTGTTTTTT.

The DNA for the CDR3 is TGTGCCAGCAGCGGGCGGCGGGGGCAAACGAACACCGGGGAGCTGTTTTTT. Protein product: CASSGRRGQTNTGELFF. The V gene is TRBV9, the J gene TRBJ2-2; D possibly corresponds to TRBD2 (7 bases). CDR1 is SGDLS, CDR2 YYNGEE, per germline. The CDR3 extends over 17 amino acids. The V and J ends lost 3 bases and 0 bases respectively, with 15 bases between them.